This T cell receptor beta chain came from a study of cytomegalovirus exposure and HLA in healthy donors (dated by TCRdb to 2016 to 2017). Regarding the complete study: An earlier analysis of several hundred of the donors reported 250 to 300 Gb of sequence data and roughly 110 million unique TCR beta sequences from some 180 million T cells. Roughly 300 gigabases of sequencing data and some 85 million unique TCR sequences were included in an early release covering roughly 700 HLA-typed donors. Of the roughly 400 genotyped donors, roughly 80% fell in the genetic ancestry cluster associated with self-reported Caucasian donors. The study aimed to test whether cataloging public T cell receptors could reveal signatures of past pathogen exposure. The study used immunosequencing to profile the T cell repertoires of approximately 640 subjects and linked those repertoires to cytomegalovirus serostatus. Besides the first cohort of around 670 subjects, a separate validation cohort made up of some 110 different subjects was used. To predict cytomegalovirus infection status, the study brought together high-throughput TCR immunosequencing, statistical association of individual TCRs with disease status, and machine learning. A later analysis re-examined previously published TCR beta repertoires from about 700 donors and added high-resolution HLA genotyping to investigate patterns of TCR occurrence. In the later analysis, no new phenotypic data were used to find candidate immune exposures; instead, reliance was placed on TCR beta sequences and their occurrence across donors. In an earlier analysis of 587 of the donors, high-throughput TCR beta sequencing was used to judge whether each TCR beta V gene segment behaved as functional or pseudogenic. Donor age, sex, ethnicity and CMV serostatus were compiled alongside the repertoire data. A later genetic analysis took genome-wide SNP genotypes for about 65% of the 666 donors and used that subset as a discovery cohort. All discovery cohort repertoires had been generated using a single sequencing platform. Class I and class II HLA loci were covered by the typing at four-digit resolution. Typing coverage differed by locus: A, B, C, DRB1 and DQB1 were typed in about 620-640 donors, DQA1 in 522, DPA1 in nearly 610, and DPB1 in 472. Four or five DR-DQ haplotypes were handled as single units for association and clustering, since linkage in the cohort was strong. Among a few hundred genotyped donors of the cohort, an average of approximately 230,000 unique TCR beta nucleotide sequences were sequenced per donor, roughly 20% of them non-productive.

Broader findings and caveats from the paper: In a later analysis, HLA-associated TCR beta chains were found to be more clonally expanded and to have lower generation probabilities than equally common non-associated chains. A group of highly shared sequence variants was considered likely to be a technical artifact of the sequencing pipeline. An earlier analysis of some 560 of the donors showed that most TCR beta V segments appeared in productive rearrangements either about 87% or about 30% of the time, which broadly matched IMGT annotations. In a later analysis, 15,000 to 20,000 TCR beta sequences were associated with specific HLA alleles at a false discovery rate of 0.05. Sequencing depth was assumed to be roughly uniform across donors in the presence/absence analyses, though that assumption may not hold. A later analysis found that TCR association rates varied across HLA loci, with DRB1 alleles showing the most associated TCRs and HLA-C alleles the fewest. A further reported finding was that TCR beta sequences accurately predicted the HLA-A and HLA-B alleles for most subjects in the first cohort. The classifier was reported to diagnose cytomegalovirus status with high specificity and sensitivity in both the original cohort and the validation cohort. Across donors, most TCR sequences were observed very rarely, whereas some public TCRs were present in many individuals. Because the 87-base-pair reads could not distinguish some IMGT-functional V segments, including TRBV6-2 and TRBV6-3, those segments were excluded. A later analysis reported that several top co-occurrence clusters appeared linked to parvovirus B19, influenza, CMV and Epstein-Barr virus. CMV serostatus was the only immune exposure information available for the cohort. The study gave a list of under 200 TCR beta chains associated with cytomegalovirus. Linkage disequilibrium might explain the correlated functional status among segregating V segments, but an unknown experimental factor could not be ruled out. Some 15 rarely observed V segments, including chromosome 9 orphons, were excluded from the earlier analysis of about 500 of the donors because counts were too low. Most CMV-associated TCR beta chains appeared to be HLA-restricted in a later analysis, and the HLA associations seemed to be driven largely by CMV exposure. In this cohort, only TCR beta chains were sequenced, and detectable features were limited by the absence of alpha or paired-chain data. According to a later genetic analysis, donors in an Asian-associated ancestry cluster had fewer N-insertions in productive TCRs than the approximately 650-donor mean. Because HLA typing was unavailable for some donors at each locus, only the typed subset was used in association tests. The authors suggested that the approach could potentially be extended to other disease states and immunological phenotypes. An association between a missense DCLRE1C variant and V-gene and J-gene trimming of TCR beta chains was found in a later genetic analysis and replicated in an independent cohort. Strong co-occurrence of HLA alleles, especially DR and DQ, made assigning TCR associations to individual alleles difficult. In vitro tests confirmed that three of the cytomegalovirus-associated TCR beta chains recognize cytomegalovirus antigens.

For CDR1 and CDR2, the germline V gene lists MNHEY and SVGAGI. Spanning cysteine to phenylalanine, the CDR3 consists of 15 amino acids. The kept DNA is CDR3 alone, 45 bases in frame from the first base. V is clipped by 2 bases and J by 8 bases, and the sequence between their germline boundaries is 15 bases long. Worth noting for this clone: Its target antigen remains unknown. Base-call qualities are not available, and no considerably larger clone is one nucleotide away.

The protocol used for the library was the immunoSEQ multiplex PCR assay. For the multiplex PCR, a mixture combining 60 forward primers for TCR Vbeta segments and 13 reverse primers for TCR Jbeta segments was used. A multiplex PCR assay on genomic DNA amplified the CDR3 region of rearranged TCR beta genes. Amplified TCR beta libraries were sequenced as 87-base-pair reads on the Illumina HiSeq System. In the original analysis: A later analysis tallied approximately 87 million unique TCR beta chains across the 550 to 850 repertoires, and roughly 11 million of those chains were shared by two or more donors. To remove PCR and sequencing errors, raw reads were error-corrected and collapsed into unique sequences using a nearest-neighbor algorithm that merged closely related sequences. To assign V, D and J gene segments, CDR3 sequences were aligned to IMGT reference sequences. For a sequence to be retained, at least a six-nucleotide match to both a V gene segment and a J gene segment was required. Rearrangements were called productive when the CDR3 lacked stop codons and stayed in frame with V and J; all others were non-productive. CDR3 was defined by IMGT convention, running from the second conserved V-encoded cysteine to the conserved J-encoded phenylalanine. Sequences without an unambiguous match to a single V gene segment were excluded from the earlier analysis of over 500 of the donors. In an earlier analysis of 500 to 750 of the donors, V segments were called functional above 56.7% productive rearrangements and were called segregating when the between-donor standard deviation exceeded 5%. To diagnose cytomegalovirus status from the catalog of TCR beta chain sequences, a statistical classification framework was built. In a later analysis, V and J genes were assigned by comparing TCR nucleotide sequences against IMGT/GENE-DB human TR gene sequences. A later analysis assigned CDR3 sequences and most-parsimonious VDJ recombination scenarios with the TCRdist pipeline. In a later analysis, each TCR beta chain was defined by its CDR3 amino acid sequence together with its V-gene family, and reads lacking a unique V-gene family were excluded. A later analysis removed 592 highly shared, low-generation-probability nucleotide sequences to deal with suspected cross-contamination and a sequencing artifact. In a later analysis, a clonal expansion index was calculated for each public chain from normalized within-repertoire ranks of inferred template counts. In a later analysis, generation probabilities were computed with a VDJ recombination model fitted to out-of-frame rearrangements, and the resulting probabilities were checked against IGoR. In a later analysis, hypergeometric tests were used to score TCR-TCR, TCR-HLA and TCR-CMV co-occurrence, with a repertoire-size bias correction applied to TCR pairs. False discovery rates were estimated in a later analysis by permuting HLA or CMV assignments 20 times. In a later analysis, co-occurring TCRs were grouped using DBSCAN, with TCRdist sequence similarity added in when clustering inside HLA-allele-positive subsets. Repertoires with fewer than 30,000 or more than 120,000 public chains, plus five repertoires with anomalous nucleotide sharing, were excluded from co-occurrence clustering. Here the immuneACCESS table is served through TCRdb, limited to in-frame sequences with V and J called. Missing clones are a known gap in these copies; in checked studies unresolved V genes cover under half, and the rest lacks a known reason. V and J calls and clone size are given by that table; D and trimming were obtained from the DNA. This sample holds over 55,000 clones; roughly 86% were observed only once. The top ten hold 1.4% to 1.5% of the sample.

The cohort consisted of 670 or so healthy bone marrow donors. At the time of sampling, every cohort member was nominally healthy, though immune exposures that went unrecorded were likely present. The donor tested CMV seronegative, placing the donor among the 350 to 400 seronegative members of the cohort. Every donor gave a peripheral blood sample, and the peripheral blood mononuclear cells from that sample were used for TCR beta sequencing. Genomic DNA was extracted from the blood cell samples with the Qiagen DNeasy Blood Extraction Kit. The receptor chain draws on TRBV6-5 and TRBJ1-4; TRBD1 is perhaps the D gene, given 6 matching bases. The sample consisted of PBMCs. This clonotype was sampled from a man in his late teens or twenties in good health and CMV-seronegative. The CDR3 region: CASSYTTGYIEKLFF. The DNA sequence is given as TGTGCCAGCAGTTACACCACAGGGTATATCGAAAAACTGTTTTTT.